This T cell receptor beta chain is from a study of blood T cell repertoires in COVID-19. Study-wide background: Samples came from the United States, Italy and Spain, spanning acute and convalescent COVID-19.

Participant ages covered about 18 to 100 years across approximately 25 US areas. Membership in each cohort depended on participant-reported clinical history. V dropped 4 bases and J dropped 5; count of bases not matched to a gene: 10. The CDR3 spans 16 residues. The V gene's germline CDR1 is SGHNT and CDR2 YYREEE (reference sequence). This table comes from immunoSEQ multiplex PCR, and its TCRdb copy is limited to in-frame clones, with some not included. The sample shows 250,000 or so clones, about nine tenths of them seen only once. This chain uses TRBV5-4 with TRBJ2-7, with 12 bases lining up with TRBD2. The sequence was obtained from a woman aged 18-30 years who had recovered from COVID-19. The sequencing input was PBMCs or T cells enriched from blood (not recorded which). The CDR3 region is CASSMLTSGSFDEQYF. DNA of the CDR3: TGTGCCAGCAGCATGTTGACTAGCGGGAGTTTCGACGAGCAGTACTTC.